Listed below are T cell receptor beta chains from one sample, sequenced in a study of T cells in Graves' hyperthyroidism and ophthalmopathy. TCRdb passed the multiplex PCR reads through MiXCR, listing each CDR3 protein once. The table includes hundreds of thousands of distinct CDR3 sequences, 15% to 19% detected once. The sequencing sample was made of blood. The receptors stem from a young woman with Graves' hyperthyroidism. Both conserved end residues are part of each CDR3. D genes are given only for firm matches. A row's size may be missing; if present it is once, few, many or a size class.

many	TRBJ1-2	-	TRBV12-3/TRBV12-4	CASRDTTRYGYTF	TGTGCCAGCCGGGACACTACTCGCTATGGCTACACCTTC
many	TRBJ2-5	-	TRBV5-1	CASSKYQETQYF	TGCGCCAGCAGCAAGTACCAAGAGACCCAGTACTTC
many	TRBJ1-5	-	TRBV2	CATQGSVFGQPQHF	TGTGCCACCCAGGGGAGCGTGTTCGGTCAGCCCCAGCATTTT
few	TRBJ2-1	TRBD2	TRBV19	CASSIDLFRGRPSSYNEQFF	TGTGCCAGTAGTATAGATCTATTTCGCGGGAGACCCAGCTCCTACAATGAGCAGTTCTTC
many	TRBJ1-6	TRBD1	TRBV6-1	CASSPSRQGQGSYNSPLHF	TGTGCCAGCAGCCCCTCCCGACAGGGTCAGGGCTCCTATAATTCACCCCTCCACTTT
many	TRBJ1-5	-	TRBV18	CASSPPGRGNQPQHF	TGTGCCAGCTCACCACCCGGACGGGGCAATCAGCCCCAGCATTTT
many	TRBJ2-7	-	TRBV28	CASSLSPRSSYEQYF	TGTGCCAGCAGTTTATCTCCGAGAAGCTCCTACGAGCAGTACTTC
few	TRBJ1-1	-	TRBV4-2	CASSQEPSGSRLTEAFF	TGTGCCAGCAGCCAAGAACCCTCAGGGTCTAGACTCACTGAAGCTTTCTTT
many	TRBJ2-7	TRBD2	TRBV7-2	CASSLRGGYEQYF	TGTGCCAGCAGCTTACGCGGGGGATACGAGCAGTACTTC
many	TRBJ1-5	-	TRBV24-1	CATSDLDANQPQHF	TGTGCCACCAGTGATTTAGATGCGAATCAGCCCCAGCATTTT
many	TRBJ1-2	-	TRBV28	CASSWTVGGYGYTF	TGTGCCAGCAGTTGGACCGTAGGAGGCTATGGCTACACCTTC
-	TRBJ2-3	TRBD2	TRBV27	CASSLAGGAGTDTQYF	TGTGCCAGCAGTTTGGCGGGAGGGGCCGGCACAGATACGCAGTATTTT
-	TRBJ1-1	-	TRBV27	CASSSTQGFSTEAFF	TGTGCCAGCAGTTCAACACAGGGATTTAGCACTGAAGCTTTCTTT
-	TRBJ2-5	-	TRBV29-1	CSVAGRGETQYF	TGCAGCGTTGCCGGCCGAGGGGAGACCCAGTACTTC
many	TRBJ2-7	TRBD1	TRBV3-1	CASSPRQGLQYF	TGTGCCAGCAGCCCTCGACAGGGTTTGCAGTACTTC
many	TRBJ1-3	-	TRBV12-3/TRBV12-4	CASDSDSGNTIYF	TGTGCCAGCGACAGCGACTCTGGAAACACCATATATTTT
few	TRBJ1-1	-	TRBV6-7	CASTPRAVNTEAFF	TGTGCCAGCACCCCTAGAGCAGTAAACACTGAAGCTTTCTTT
few	TRBJ1-6	-	TRBV7-9	CASSLLRAGNSPLHF	TGTGCCAGCAGCTTACTTAGAGCGGGGAATTCACCCCTCCACTTT
many	TRBJ2-3	TRBD1	TRBV12-5	CASGPGTGDTDTQYF	TGTGCTAGTGGTCCCGGGACAGGGGACACAGATACGCAGTATTTT
few	TRBJ2-7	TRBD2	TRBV20-1	CSATGTSGFRQEQYF	TGCAGTGCAACCGGGACTAGCGGGTTTCGTCAGGAGCAGTACTTC
many	TRBJ2-1	TRBD1	TRBV20-1	CSARGTGDYNEQFF	TGCAGTGCTAGAGGGACAGGGGATTACAATGAGCAGTTCTTC
few	TRBJ2-1	-	TRBV5-1	CASSFDGGRANEQFF	TGCGCCAGCAGCTTCGACGGAGGTCGGGCCAATGAGCAGTTCTTC
-	TRBJ2-1	-	TRBV19	CASTTGLPFQQFF	TGTGCCAGTACTACCGGACTGCCCTTTCAGCAGTTCTTC
-	TRBJ2-1	-	TRBV4-3	CASSQDLLAYNEQFF	TGCGCCAGCAGCCAAGACCTCCTAGCCTACAATGAGCAGTTCTTC
many	TRBJ2-3	TRBD2	TRBV20-1	CSARDSVAGHTDTQYF	TGCAGTGCTAGAGATTCCGTAGCGGGCCACACAGATACGCAGTATTTT
many	TRBJ2-5	TRBD1	TRBV20-1	CSARYQQGEETQYF	TGCAGTGCTAGATACCAACAGGGGGAGGAGACCCAGTACTTC
many	TRBJ2-1	TRBD1	TRBV28	CASLSGQGAYNEQFF	TGTGCCAGCCTCTCGGGACAGGGGGCCTACAATGAGCAGTTCTTC
few	TRBJ2-3	-	TRBV9	CASSVASGTDTQYF	TGTGCCAGCAGCGTAGCGTCAGGTACAGATACGCAGTATTTT
many	TRBJ1-5	-	TRBV20-1	CSSYGRENQPQHF	TGCAGTTCGTACGGGAGGGAGAATCAGCCCCAGCATTTT
many	TRBJ2-2	-	TRBV5-5	CASSLRSPGELFF	TGTGCCAGCAGCCTGCGGTCTCCCGGGGAGCTGTTTTTT
many	TRBJ2-2	TRBD2	TRBV7-2	CASSPSSGGRRGELFF	TGTGCCAGCAGCCCTTCTAGCGGGGGGCGCCGCGGGGAGCTGTTTTTT
many	TRBJ2-7	-	TRBV7-9	CASSLGRPIGGHSYEQYF	TGTGCCAGCAGCTTAGGACGACCTATAGGGGGGCACTCCTACGAGCAGTACTTC
few	TRBJ2-5	TRBD2	TRBV29-1	CSVPASGRAGETQYF	TGCAGCGTTCCGGCTAGCGGGAGGGCCGGTGAGACCCAGTACTTC
-	TRBJ2-5	-	TRBV27	CASSLPDAIKVGETQYF	TGTGCCAGCAGTTTACCGGACGCAATTAAAGTCGGAGAGACCCAGTACTTC
-	TRBJ2-1	-	TRBV4-3	CASSQEGGALYNEQFF	TGCGCCAGCAGCCAAGAAGGGGGGGCACTCTACAATGAGCAGTTCTTC
-	TRBJ2-1	-	TRBV28	CASSFLQGGAYNEQFF	TGTGCCAGCAGCTTTCTACAGGGCGGCGCCTACAATGAGCAGTTCTTC
few	TRBJ2-2	-	TRBV7-8	CASSPTIDSKKNTGELFF	TGTGCCAGCAGCCCAACGATAGACAGTAAAAAGAACACCGGGGAGCTGTTTTTT
many	TRBJ1-1	-	TRBV12-5	CASGLVLGFGSDTEAFF	TGTGCTAGTGGTTTGGTACTGGGGTTTGGGTCAGACACTGAAGCTTTCTTT
-	TRBJ2-7	-	TRBV4-1	CASSQDRAGATYEQYF	TGCGCCAGCAGCCAAGATCGCGCAGGGGCCACCTACGAGCAGTACTTC
few	TRBJ1-2	TRBD1	TRBV7-9	CASSQDRDRAYGYTF	TGTGCCAGCAGCCAAGACCGGGACAGGGCATATGGCTACACCTTC
many	TRBJ2-1	TRBD2	TRBV12-3/TRBV12-4	CASSSTGTSGRNEQFF	TGTGCCAGCAGTTCCACCGGGACTAGCGGGAGGAATGAGCAGTTCTTC
many	TRBJ1-1	TRBD1	TRBV2	CASSLDRGEEAFF	TGTGCCAGCAGTCTAGACAGGGGGGAGGAAGCTTTCTTT
many	TRBJ2-2	-	TRBV20-1	CSASPNSVGELFF	TGCAGTGCTAGTCCCAACAGTGTCGGGGAGCTGTTTTTT
few	TRBJ2-4	-	TRBV6-4	CASSDSGRVAKNIQYF	TGTGCCAGCAGTGACTCGGGCAGGGTAGCCAAAAACATTCAGTACTTC
-	TRBJ2-2	-	TRBV4-3	CASSQARGITGELFF	TGCGCCAGCAGCCAAGCACGGGGGATCACCGGGGAGCTGTTTTTT
many	TRBJ1-2	-	TRBV12-3/TRBV12-4	CASSLGGGGYGYTF	TGTGCCAGCAGTTTAGGTGGGGGGGGATATGGCTACACCTTC
-	TRBJ1-1	-	TRBV3-1	CASSRPGLNTEAFF	TGTGCCAGCAGCCGGCCGGGACTGAACACTGAAGCTTTCTTT
-	TRBJ1-4	-	TRBV29-1	CSVENRAGEKLFF	TGCAGCGTTGAAAATAGGGCAGGTGAAAAACTGTTTTTT
many	TRBJ2-7	TRBD1	TRBV6-2/TRBV6-3	CASSKRQGNEQYF	TGTGCCAGCAGTAAGAGACAGGGGAACGAGCAGTACTTC
many	TRBJ2-2	TRBD1	TRBV5-8	CASSSMTGATGELFF	TGTGCCAGCAGCTCCATGACAGGGGCCACCGGGGAGCTGTTTTTT
-	TRBJ1-2	TRBD1	TRBV30	CAWSGTGGVDGYTF	TGTGCCTGGAGTGGGACAGGGGGCGTAGATGGCTACACCTTC
few	TRBJ2-5	-	TRBV18	CASSPPGSQETQYF	TGTGCCAGCTCACCACCGGGTTCCCAAGAGACCCAGTACTTC
few	TRBJ1-2	-	TRBV10-3	CAIRRQTGGLAYGYTF	TGTGCCATCAGACGACAAACGGGGGGCTTGGCCTATGGCTACACCTTC
many	TRBJ2-5	TRBD1	TRBV28	CASRKTGIRFRQETQYF	TGTGCCAGCAGAAAGACAGGGATCCGATTCCGCCAAGAGACCCAGTACTTC
-	TRBJ2-1	-	TRBV24-1	CATSDLRPLGGNEQFF	TGTGCCACCAGTGATTTGCGCCCTCTGGGCGGCAATGAGCAGTTCTTC
few	TRBJ2-1	-	TRBV7-9	CASSLVEGGEQFF	TGTGCCAGCAGCTTAGTTGAAGGCGGTGAGCAGTTCTTC
few	TRBJ1-5	-	TRBV10-3	CAISESSMAGAQHF	TGTGCCATCAGTGAGTCGAGTATGGCAGGAGCCCAGCATTTT